The rows below give T cell receptor beta chains drawn from one sample of a study of blood T cell repertoires in COVID-19. The data were produced by immunoSEQ multiplex PCR, yet TCRdb's version contains in-frame clones alone and is incomplete. In the table there are about 20,000 clones, 88% of which are singletons. The sample was PBMCs or T cells enriched from blood (not recorded which). The source of these receptors is a woman in her thirties who had recovered from COVID-19. Each CDR3 is given with its conserved first and last residue. D genes are given only for firm matches. Clone size is given for some rows only: seen once, a few or many times, or a class if the clone is expanded.

length: 17; size: .; J: TRBJ2-7; D: TRBD1; V: TRBV19; DNA: TGTGCCAGTAGTGCTCGCCAGGGGACAGCCTCCTCCTACGAGCAGTACTTC; CDR3: CASSARQGTASSYEQYF
length: 15; size: .; J: TRBJ1-3; D: TRBD1; V: TRBV6-5; DNA: TGTGCCAGCAGTACTTCAGGGGGCGTTGGAAACACCATATATTTT; CDR3: CASSTSGGVGNTIYF
length: 13; size: .; J: TRBJ1-1; D: TRBD1; V: TRBV12-3/TRBV12-4; DNA: TGTGCCAGCACACCGGGGACAGGATCTGAAGCTTTCTTT; CDR3: CASTPGTGSEAFF
length: 12; size: .; J: TRBJ2-7; D: .; V: TRBV13; DNA: TGTGCCACCCTAGGCAGGGGATACGAGCAGTACTTC; CDR3: CATLGRGYEQYF
length: 15; size: .; J: TRBJ2-1; D: TRBD2; V: TRBV7-2; DNA: TGTGCCAGCAGCTTACAAACTAGCGGTTACAATGAGCAGTTCTTC; CDR3: CASSLQTSGYNEQFF
length: 14; size: .; J: TRBJ1-4; D: .; V: TRBV28; DNA: TGTGCCAGCAGAGAGGGAGGGGGAGATGAAAAACTGTTTTTT; CDR3: CASREGGGDEKLFF
length: 15; size: .; J: TRBJ1-6; D: .; V: TRBV7-6; DNA: TGTGCCAGCAGCTTAGGGCAGATCCCAACTTCACCCCTCCACTTT; CDR3: CASSLGQIPTSPLHF
length: 15; size: .; J: TRBJ2-1; D: .; V: TRBV7-3; DNA: TGTGCCAGCAGCACCTACGGTTCGACAGACAATGAGCAGTTCTTC; CDR3: CASSTYGSTDNEQFF
length: 16; size: .; J: TRBJ1-2; D: .; V: TRBV5-3; DNA: TGTGCCAGAAGCTTGGCCCGCCAGGGGCGGTGGTTGGGCTACACCTTC; CDR3: CARSLARQGRWLGYTF
length: 16; size: .; J: TRBJ2-3; D: TRBD2; V: TRBV3-1/TRBV3-2; DNA: TGTGCCAGCAGCCACCCGCCGGGACTAATCGCAGATACGCAGTATTTT; CDR3: CASSHPPGLIADTQYF
length: 11; size: .; J: TRBJ1-1; D: .; V: TRBV19; DNA: TGTGCCAGTATGTCCTTCCCTGAAGCTTTCTTT; CDR3: CASMSFPEAFF
length: 12; size: .; J: TRBJ1-2; D: .; V: TRBV4-1; DNA: TGCGCCAGCAGCCAAGCTGTCACAGACTACACCTTC; CDR3: CASSQAVTDYTF
length: 13; size: .; J: TRBJ1-1; D: .; V: TRBV27; DNA: TGTGCCAGCAGTTTATCGGACAGCAGTGAAGCTTTCTTT; CDR3: CASSLSDSSEAFF
length: 13; size: .; J: TRBJ1-1; D: TRBD1; V: TRBV5-6; DNA: TGTGCCAGCCGCCGGACAGGGGGCACTGAAGCTTTCTTT; CDR3: CASRRTGGTEAFF
length: 13; size: .; J: TRBJ2-1; D: TRBD1; V: TRBV5-5; DNA: TGCTCAGGGGGCAGGGTGGACGGGAATGAGCAGTTCTTC; CDR3: CSGGRVDGNEQFF
length: 15; size: .; J: TRBJ2-1; D: .; V: TRBV11-3; DNA: TGTGCCAGCAGCTTAGGCTTACAGGGGACTGGTGAGCAGTTCTTC; CDR3: CASSLGLQGTGEQFF
length: 17; size: .; J: TRBJ1-2; D: TRBD1; V: TRBV7-2; DNA: TGTGCCAGCAGCTTAGCGGACAGTGGGCAGGGGGTCTATGGCTACACCTTC; CDR3: CASSLADSGQGVYGYTF
length: 15; size: .; J: TRBJ1-1; D: .; V: TRBV6-5; DNA: TGTGCCAGCAGTTACGGGGGCGGGAGGTACACTGAAGCTTTCTTT; CDR3: CASSYGGGRYTEAFF
length: 15; size: .; J: TRBJ1-2; D: .; V: TRBV15; DNA: TGTGCCACCAGCGGCCGAACAGGAATTAACTATGGCTACACCTTC; CDR3: CATSGRTGINYGYTF
length: 13; size: .; J: TRBJ2-5; D: .; V: TRBV7-2; DNA: TGTGCCAGCAGCCCACCCGGGAGCGAGACCCAGTACTTC; CDR3: CASSPPGSETQYF
length: 13; size: .; J: TRBJ2-5; D: .; V: TRBV6-5; DNA: TGTGCCAGCAGTTACGGCGGGGCGGAGACCCAGTACTTC; CDR3: CASSYGGAETQYF
length: 14; size: .; J: TRBJ2-1; D: TRBD2; V: TRBV15; DNA: TGTGCCACCAGCGGTAGCGGGGGATACAATGAGCAGTTCTTC; CDR3: CATSGSGGYNEQFF
length: 13; size: .; J: TRBJ1-2; D: TRBD1; V: TRBV6-2/TRBV6-3; DNA: TGTGCCAGCAACCCCACAGGGGGCGAGGGCTACACCTTC; CDR3: CASNPTGGEGYTF
length: 10; size: .; J: TRBJ2-7; D: TRBD2; V: TRBV20-1; DNA: TGCAGTGCAGCGGGGGTGGAGCAGTACTTC; CDR3: CSAAGVEQYF
length: 15; size: .; J: TRBJ2-3; D: TRBD2; V: TRBV4-3; DNA: TGCGCCAGCAGCCTAGCGGGGGGGCCGACAGATACGCAGTATTTT; CDR3: CASSLAGGPTDTQYF
length: 16; size: .; J: TRBJ1-1; D: TRBD1; V: TRBV5-4; DNA: TGTGCCAGCAGCCCCGACAGGGGGCCGGGGAACACTGAAGCTTTCTTT; CDR3: CASSPDRGPGNTEAFF
length: 16; size: .; J: TRBJ1-2; D: TRBD1; V: TRBV5-4; DNA: TGTGCCAGCAGCTTTCCCCGGACAGGGACCCAGGTTGTCTACACCTTC; CDR3: CASSFPRTGTQVVYTF
length: 14; size: .; J: TRBJ1-2; D: .; V: TRBV2; DNA: TGTGCCAGCAGCCTAGACAGCCCGAACTATGGCTACACCTTC; CDR3: CASSLDSPNYGYTF
length: 14; size: .; J: TRBJ1-2; D: .; V: TRBV19; DNA: TGTGCCAGTAGGTTTACAGGGACTAATTATGGCTACACCTTC; CDR3: CASRFTGTNYGYTF
length: 13; size: .; J: TRBJ1-3; D: .; V: TRBV12-3/TRBV12-4; DNA: TGTGCCACGCGCGCGGGGGCTGGAAACACCATATATTTT; CDR3: CATRAGAGNTIYF
length: 14; size: .; J: TRBJ1-5; D: .; V: TRBV9; DNA: TGTGCCAGCAGCGTAGGGACAGGCAATCAGCCCCAGCATTTT; CDR3: CASSVGTGNQPQHF
length: 16; size: .; J: TRBJ2-3; D: .; V: TRBV6-5; DNA: TGTGCCAGCAGTTCCCCAGCAGGGCCTCGGACTAATACGCAGTATTTT; CDR3: CASSSPAGPRTNTQYF
length: 16; size: .; J: TRBJ2-4; D: TRBD2; V: TRBV7-2; DNA: TGTGCCAGCAGCTTAGACGGGGGGGCCGCCAAAAACATTCAGTACTTC; CDR3: CASSLDGGAAKNIQYF
length: 14; size: .; J: TRBJ1-1; D: TRBD1; V: TRBV23-1; DNA: TGCGCCAGCAGTCAAACACCCACAGGGGCCGAAGCTTTCTTT; CDR3: CASSQTPTGAEAFF
length: 13; size: .; J: TRBJ1-4; D: TRBD1; V: TRBV2; DNA: TGTGCCAGCGACCGGGACAGCGATGAAAAACTGTTTTTT; CDR3: CASDRDSDEKLFF
length: 16; size: .; J: TRBJ2-3; D: TRBD2; V: TRBV6-2/TRBV6-3; DNA: TGTGCCAGCAGCCGGATCGTAGCGGGGGGGCAAGATACGCAGTATTTT; CDR3: CASSRIVAGGQDTQYF
length: 16; size: .; J: TRBJ1-5; D: .; V: TRBV3-1/TRBV3-2; DNA: TGTGCCAGCAGCCCTATGTTTGTGGAGGCAAATCAGCCCCAGCATTTT; CDR3: CASSPMFVEANQPQHF
length: 18; size: once; J: TRBJ2-3; D: TRBD2; V: TRBV10-2; DNA: TGCGCCAGCAGTGAGGAGGGCAATCTAGCGGGGAGCACAGATACGCAGTATTTT; CDR3: CASSEEGNLAGSTDTQYF
length: 18; size: few; J: TRBJ1-2; D: TRBD1; V: TRBV4-1; DNA: TGCGCCAGCAGCCCTCTGATATTCTCTGGACAGGAGAACTATGGCTACACCTTC; CDR3: CASSPLIFSGQENYGYTF
length: 15; size: .; J: TRBJ1-2; D: .; V: TRBV19; DNA: TGTGCCAGTAGTATCGAAGCGGAAGCTAACTATGGCTACACCTTC; CDR3: CASSIEAEANYGYTF
length: 14; size: .; J: TRBJ1-2; D: TRBD1; V: TRBV5-1; DNA: TGCGCCAGCAGCCCACCGACAGGGGGCGGTGGCTACACCTTC; CDR3: CASSPPTGGGGYTF
length: 14; size: few; J: TRBJ2-7; D: TRBD1; V: TRBV2; DNA: TGTGCCAGTCGCTCCGGGACAGACTTCTACGAGCAGTACTTC; CDR3: CASRSGTDFYEQYF
length: 15; size: .; J: TRBJ2-6; D: .; V: TRBV24-1; DNA: TGTGCCACCAGTGATTCTGTCTCTGGGGCCAACGTCCTGACTTTC; CDR3: CATSDSVSGANVLTF
length: 14; size: once; J: TRBJ1-2; D: TRBD1; V: TRBV6-5; DNA: TGTGCCAGCAGTCGAGGGACAGGGTTTTATGGCTACACCTTC; CDR3: CASSRGTGFYGYTF
length: 15; size: .; J: TRBJ2-5; D: .; V: TRBV6-5; DNA: TGTGCCAGCAGAGAGACCACCGGGTATCCAGAGACCCAGTACTTC; CDR3: CASRETTGYPETQYF
length: 16; size: .; J: TRBJ2-5; D: TRBD2; V: TRBV27; DNA: TGTGCCAGCAGTCCTCGGCGGGGGGTTCTCCAAGAGACCCAGTACTTC; CDR3: CASSPRRGVLQETQYF
length: 15; size: .; J: TRBJ1-5; D: TRBD1; V: TRBV7-7; DNA: TGTGCCAGCGGGGACAGTCTAGATAGCAATCAGCCCCAGCATTTT; CDR3: CASGDSLDSNQPQHF
length: 15; size: .; J: TRBJ1-4; D: .; V: TRBV27; DNA: TGTGCCAGCAGTCGGTCGGGGGTTCTAAATGAAAAACTGTTTTTT; CDR3: CASSRSGVLNEKLFF
length: 18; size: .; J: TRBJ1-3; D: .; V: TRBV7-9; DNA: TGTGCCAGCAGCTTAGCGGGGCCAACAGGGCCCTCTGGAAACACCATATATTTT; CDR3: CASSLAGPTGPSGNTIYF
length: 12; size: once; J: TRBJ2-1; D: .; V: TRBV5-1; DNA: TGCGCCAGCAGCCCAGACACAGTGGAGCAGTTCTTC; CDR3: CASSPDTVEQFF
length: 14; size: .; J: TRBJ1-1; D: .; V: TRBV2; DNA: TGTGCCAGCAGTGAAGACGCAGGGAACACTGAAGCTTTCTTT; CDR3: CASSEDAGNTEAFF